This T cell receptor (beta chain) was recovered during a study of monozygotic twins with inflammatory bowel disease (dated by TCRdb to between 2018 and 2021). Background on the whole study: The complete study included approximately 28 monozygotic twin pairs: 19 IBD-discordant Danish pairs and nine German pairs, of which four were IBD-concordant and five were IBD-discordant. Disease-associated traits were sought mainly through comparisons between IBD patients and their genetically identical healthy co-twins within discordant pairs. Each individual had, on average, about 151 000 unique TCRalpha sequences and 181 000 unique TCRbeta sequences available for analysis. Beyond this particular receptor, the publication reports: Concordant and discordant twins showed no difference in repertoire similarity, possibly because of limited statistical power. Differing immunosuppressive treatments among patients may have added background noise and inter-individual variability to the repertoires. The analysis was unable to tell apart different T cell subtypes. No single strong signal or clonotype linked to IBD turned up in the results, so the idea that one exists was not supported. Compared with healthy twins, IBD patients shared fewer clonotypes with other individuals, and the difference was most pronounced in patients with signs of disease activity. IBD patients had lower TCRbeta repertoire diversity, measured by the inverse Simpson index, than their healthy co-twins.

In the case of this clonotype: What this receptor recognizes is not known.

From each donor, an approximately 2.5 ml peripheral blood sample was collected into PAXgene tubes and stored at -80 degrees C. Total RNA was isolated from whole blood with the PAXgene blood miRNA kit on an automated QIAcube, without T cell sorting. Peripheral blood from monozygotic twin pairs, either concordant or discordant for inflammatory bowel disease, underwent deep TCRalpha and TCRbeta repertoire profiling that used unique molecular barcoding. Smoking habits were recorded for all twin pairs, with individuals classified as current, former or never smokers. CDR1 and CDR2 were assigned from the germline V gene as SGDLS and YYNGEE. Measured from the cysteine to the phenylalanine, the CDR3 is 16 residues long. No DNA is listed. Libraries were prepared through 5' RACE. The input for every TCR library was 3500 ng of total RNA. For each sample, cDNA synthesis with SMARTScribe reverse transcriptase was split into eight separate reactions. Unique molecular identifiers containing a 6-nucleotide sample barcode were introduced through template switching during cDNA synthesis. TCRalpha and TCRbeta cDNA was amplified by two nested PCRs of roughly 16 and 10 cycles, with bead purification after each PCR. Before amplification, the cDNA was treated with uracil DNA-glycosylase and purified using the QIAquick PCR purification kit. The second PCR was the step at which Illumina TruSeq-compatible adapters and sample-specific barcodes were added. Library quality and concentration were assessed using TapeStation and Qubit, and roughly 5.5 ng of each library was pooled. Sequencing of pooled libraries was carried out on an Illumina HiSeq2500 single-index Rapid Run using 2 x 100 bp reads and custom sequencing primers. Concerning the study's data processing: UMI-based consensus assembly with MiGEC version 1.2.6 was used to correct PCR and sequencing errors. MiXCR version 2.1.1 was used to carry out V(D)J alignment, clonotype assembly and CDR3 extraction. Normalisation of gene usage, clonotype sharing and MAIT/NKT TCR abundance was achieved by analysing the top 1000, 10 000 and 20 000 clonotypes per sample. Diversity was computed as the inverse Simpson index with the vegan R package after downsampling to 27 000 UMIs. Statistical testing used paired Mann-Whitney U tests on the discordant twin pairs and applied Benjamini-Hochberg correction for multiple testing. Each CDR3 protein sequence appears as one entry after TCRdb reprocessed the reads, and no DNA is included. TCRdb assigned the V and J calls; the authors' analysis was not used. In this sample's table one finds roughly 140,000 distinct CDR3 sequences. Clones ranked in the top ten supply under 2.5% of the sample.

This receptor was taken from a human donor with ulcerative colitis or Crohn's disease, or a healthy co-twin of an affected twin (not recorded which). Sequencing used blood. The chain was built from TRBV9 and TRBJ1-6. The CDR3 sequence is CASSVDGGSYNSPLHF.